The rows below give T cell receptor beta chains drawn from one sample of a study of cytomegalovirus exposure and HLA in healthy donors. The table came from immunoSEQ multiplex PCR; TCRdb's copy has only in-frame clones and leaves some out. The sample shows approximately 180,000 clones, around nine tenths of them seen only once. The sample was PBMCs. The receptor source for this set is a man aged 18 to 29 in good health and CMV-seropositive. Both conserved end residues are part of each CDR3. The D gene is left open where the match is weak. Clone sizes are given selectively: once, few, many, or a class where the clone is expanded.

>-|TRBD1|TRBJ1-5|TRBV2
TGTGCCAGCAGTGAAGTTACAGGGGACCAGCCCCAGCATTTT
CASSEVTGDQPQHF
>-|-|TRBJ1-4|TRBV7-9
TGTGCCAGCACCCGGGAGTGGGAAAAACTGTTTTTT
CASTREWEKLFF
>-|-|TRBJ1-5|TRBV27
TGTGCCAGCAGTAGCGGGGGCCGACCCCAGCATTTT
CASSSGGRPQHF
>few|-|TRBJ2-7|TRBV30
TGTGCCTGGAGAAGTATTCAGAGGGGGGAGCAGTACTTC
CAWRSIQRGEQYF
>-|-|TRBJ2-2|TRBV6-1
TGTGCCAGCAGGGGACTGAACGGGGAGCTGTTTTTT
CASRGLNGELFF
>-|-|TRBJ1-6|TRBV30
TGTGCCTGGAGTCTGAGGGGGGGATTTAATTCACCCCTCCACTTT
CAWSLRGGFNSPLHF
>-|-|TRBJ2-3|TRBV5-5
TGTGCCAGCAGCTTGGCCGACAGTGCTAGCACAGATACGCAGTATTTT
CASSLADSASTDTQYF
>-|-|TRBJ2-1|TRBV7-9
TGTGCCAGCAGCGCGAGACTACGTAACAATGAGCAGTTCTTC
CASSARLRNNEQFF
>-|TRBD2|TRBJ2-1|TRBV13
TGTGCCAGCAGCGCGACCGGGACTAGCGGGAGAAATGAGCAGTTCTTC
CASSATGTSGRNEQFF
>-|TRBD2|TRBJ2-3|TRBV5-6
TGTGCCAGCAGCGGCAGGGACTATTCGCAGTATTTT
CASSGRDYSQYF
>-|TRBD1|TRBJ2-7|TRBV6-5
TGTGCCACCTCCGGGACAGGGTACTACGAGCAGTACTTC
CATSGTGYYEQYF
>-|-|TRBJ1-5|TRBV7-8
TGTGCCAGCAGCTTAGAGGGGGGGTTAAATCAGCCCCAGCATTTT
CASSLEGGLNQPQHF
>-|-|TRBJ2-1|TRBV18
TGTGCCAGCTCACCATCTAGTAACAATGAGCAGTTCTTC
CASSPSSNNEQFF
>-|-|TRBJ2-2|TRBV5-6
TGTGCCAGCAGCTTGGTTAAGCGGCCCACCGGGGAGCTGTTTTTT
CASSLVKRPTGELFF
>-|TRBD2|TRBJ2-1|TRBV6-4
TGTGCCAGCAGTGCCCCGGGGCTAGCGGACCTCAATGAGCAGTTCTTC
CASSAPGLADLNEQFF
>-|-|TRBJ2-2|TRBV25-1
TGTGCCAGCAGTAACAGGCTGAACACCGGGGAGCTGTTTTTT
CASSNRLNTGELFF
>-|TRBD1|TRBJ2-7|TRBV7-9
TGTGCCAGCAGCTCCCTCAGGGGGCAATACGAGCAGTACTTC
CASSSLRGQYEQYF
>-|-|TRBJ1-3|TRBV29-1
TGCAGCGTTGAAGATTCAGGGGCTGGAAACACCATATATTTT
CSVEDSGAGNTIYF
>-|-|TRBJ1-2|TRBV7-2
TGTGCCAGCAGCCGAACAAACTATGGCTACACCTTC
CASSRTNYGYTF
>-|-|TRBJ1-4|TRBV9
TGTGCCAGCAGCGTCTCGACAGGACGCGAAAAACTGTTTTTT
CASSVSTGREKLFF
>few|-|TRBJ1-2|TRBV25-1
TGTGCCAGCAGTGCCTTGAGTCTAAATGGCTACACCTTC
CASSALSLNGYTF
>few|-|TRBJ2-7|TRBV6-5
TGTGCCAGCAGTTACGATGGAAGGGGGACCTACGAGCAGTACTTC
CASSYDGRGTYEQYF
>-|-|TRBJ2-5|TRBV5-1
TGCGCCAGCACGGACGGGGGTGGGGAGACCCAGTACTTC
CASTDGGGETQYF
>-|TRBD1|TRBJ1-2|TRBV7-2
TGTGCCAGCAGCTTGGACAGGGGCTATGGCTACACCTTC
CASSLDRGYGYTF
>-|-|TRBJ2-2|TRBV5-1
TGCGCCAGCAGCATTTCGCCTAAGAACACCGGGGAGCTGTTTTTT
CASSISPKNTGELFF
>-|TRBD2|TRBJ2-1|TRBV6-1
TGTGCCAGCAGTGAAGATCGGGCTAGCGGACCCTACAATGAGCAGTTCTTC
CASSEDRASGPYNEQFF
>-|TRBD1|TRBJ1-3|TRBV5-4
TGTGCCAGCAGCGCGGGGGGTAGGACAGGGGCTGGAAACACCATATATTTT
CASSAGGRTGAGNTIYF
>-|-|TRBJ2-7|TRBV4-3
TGCGCCAGCAGCCCCTGGGGGGGGGCGAGATACGAGCAGTACTTC
CASSPWGGARYEQYF
>-|TRBD2|TRBJ2-1|TRBV7-2
TGTGCCAGCAGCCCAAGCGGGAGCTCCTACAATGAGCAGTTCTTC
CASSPSGSSYNEQFF
>-|TRBD2|TRBJ2-1|TRBV10-2
TGCGCCAGCAGTGAGTTGGCGGGAGTGAGAAATGAGCAGTTCTTC
CASSELAGVRNEQFF
>-|TRBD2|TRBJ2-2|TRBV25-1
TGTGCCAGCAAACCCCGGGAGGGCCGTGGCGGGGAGCTGTTTTTT
CASKPREGRGGELFF
>-|TRBD1|TRBJ2-2|TRBV9
TGTGCCAGCAGCGTAGTCGGACAGGGGGCCGGCGGGGAGCTGTTTTTT
CASSVVGQGAGGELFF
>few|-|TRBJ1-2|TRBV7-2
TGTGCCAGCAGCTTAGAGAGGGGGAACTATGGCTACACCTTC
CASSLERGNYGYTF
>once|-|TRBJ2-7|TRBV18
TGTGCCAGCTCACCAGCGGAGGCCTACGAGCAGTACTTC
CASSPAEAYEQYF
>-|-|TRBJ2-6|TRBV29-1
TGCAGCGTTGAAGAGGGCCGGCTCTCTGGGGCCAACGTCCTGACTTTC
CSVEEGRLSGANVLTF
>-|TRBD2|TRBJ2-1|TRBV14
TGTGCCAGCAGCGCCGGGACTAGCGGCTACAATGAGCAGTTCTTC
CASSAGTSGYNEQFF
>-|-|TRBJ2-7|TRBV2
TGTGCCAGCAACTGGGCAGCGGACTACGAGCAGTACTTC
CASNWAADYEQYF
>-|-|TRBJ1-6|TRBV6-5
TGTGCCAGCACCCCGGGAACCAATTCACCCCTCCACTTT
CASTPGTNSPLHF
>-|-|TRBJ2-7|TRBV6-5
TGTGCCAGCAGTTCCGACATGTACGAGCAGTACTTC
CASSSDMYEQYF
>-|TRBD2|TRBJ2-2|TRBV18
TGTGCCAGCAACCGACTAGCGGGAGATTCCGGGGAGCTGTTTTTT
CASNRLAGDSGELFF
>few|-|TRBJ1-4|TRBV5-5
TGTGCCAGCAGCCTATGGGCTACTAATGAAAAACTGTTTTTT
CASSLWATNEKLFF
>few|-|TRBJ2-1|TRBV10-3
TGTGCCATCAGTGACACGGGGGGCCGAGCGGATTACAATGAGCAGTTCTTC
CAISDTGGRADYNEQFF
>once|-|TRBJ2-7|TRBV27
TGTGCCAGCAGTTTAGGGCCGACCTACGAGCAGTACTTC
CASSLGPTYEQYF
>-|-|TRBJ2-7|TRBV19
TGTGCCAGTAGTATAGGGCCGGGGAGCTACGAGCAGTACTTC
CASSIGPGSYEQYF
>-|TRBD1|TRBJ1-1|TRBV6-1
TGTGCCAGCAGGGAACAGGGGCTGAACACTGAAGCTTTCTTT
CASREQGLNTEAFF
>-|TRBD1|TRBJ1-2|TRBV4-2
TGTGCCAGCAGCCAAAGTCAGGGGGAGTATGGCTACACCTTC
CASSQSQGEYGYTF
>-|-|TRBJ2-5|TRBV19
TGTGCCAGTAGTAAGGGGGACATCAGGGCCCAGTACTTC
CASSKGDIRAQYF
>-|-|TRBJ2-7|TRBV2
TGTGCCAGCAGTGTTGGAGGGAGCAGCTCCTACGAGCAGTACTTC
CASSVGGSSSYEQYF
>-|TRBD2|TRBJ2-2|TRBV7-6
TGTGCCAGCAGCTTCCCCCTAGCGGTGGTAAACACCGGGGAGCTGTTTTTT
CASSFPLAVVNTGELFF